These 27 T cell receptor beta chains came from one sample sequenced in a study of blood T cells in healthy people across ages. Primed by a sample-barcoded 5' primer and a J-beta primer mix, a second PCR proceeded for about 6 to 12 cycles. TCRdb passed the 5' RACE reads through MiXCR, listing each CDR3 protein once. Here the sample spans roughly 1,500,000 distinct CDR3 sequences, approximately 38% being singletons. The sequenced sample consisted of blood. Receptors were obtained from a woman between 18 and 29 years old in good health.

This clonotype has at least ten counts. The chain has TRBV2 and TRBJ2-1, with 11 nucleotides matching TRBD1. There are 15 residues in the CDR3. CDR1 is SNHLY and CDR2 is FYNNEI in the germline V gene. V was clipped by 5 bases and J by 6 bases; unmatched bases: 6. The CDR3 loop is CASSRDRGRGNEQFF. The CDR3 bases are TGTGCCAGCAGTAGGGACAGGGGGAGAGGCAATGAGCAGTTCTTC.

A few counts support this clonotype. This chain connects TRBV28 to TRBJ1-2; D may be TRBD1 (5 bases). This CDR3 contains 13 residues. The germline gives CDR1 MDHEN, CDR2 SYDVKM. CDR3 in amino acids: CAGGVTGGYGYTF. DNA for the CDR3: TGTGCTGGGGGGGTGACTGGAGGGTATGGCTACACCTTC.

J is TRBJ2-1 and V is TRBV24-1; D is undetermined. CDR3 length: 15 amino acids. The V end was cut by 5 bases, the J end by 6 bases, with 16 bases between. The germline V gene has CDR1 KGHDR and CDR2 SFDVKD. CDR3 protein: CATSAGVVSLNEQFF. CDR3 coding DNA: TGTGCCACCAGTGCCGGCGTAGTCAGCCTCAATGAGCAGTTCTTC.

The chain couples TRBV5-1 to TRBJ2-3, with 8 bases matching TRBD2. Germline-derived CDR1 and CDR2 are SGHRS and YFSETQ. The length of the CDR3 is 16 residues. The J segment lost 0 bases and the V segment lost 3 bases, leaving 6 bases of the junction unmatched. The DNA of the CDR3 is TGCGCCAGCAGCTCCTGGACTAGCCGTAGCACAGATACGCAGTATTTT. Translated: CASSSWTSRSTDTQYF.

This chain links TRBV21-1 with TRBJ2-7; TRBD1, the D gene given by the table, was not confirmed from the DNA. TRBV21-1 is classified as a pseudogene. The CDR3 has 12 residues. The CDR3 sequence is CVSRLTGLEQYF. The CDR3 coding sequence is TGTGTCAGCCGACTGACAGGGCTCGAGCAGTACTTC.

This clonotype was picked up a small number of times. CDR3 sequence: CATTGIDGTDTQYF. DNA for the CDR3: TGTGCCACCACCGGGATCGACGGCACAGATACGCAGTATTTT. The chain combines TRBV15 with TRBJ2-3; TRBD2 is a possible D gene (5 bases). The CDR3 is made up of 14 amino acids. The V end lost 7 bases, the J end lost 1 base, and 12 bases lay between the germline ends. Germline CDR1 LNHNV, CDR2 YYDKDF (reference sequence).

V gene TRBV20-1 combines with J gene TRBJ2-1; possible D gene TRBD1, 6 bases. Between the trimmed V and J ends, which lost 7 bases and 13 bases, there was a span of 23 bases. CDR1 is DFQATT and CDR2 is SNEGSKA in the germline V gene (reference sequence). The CDR3 spans 13 residues. CDR3 region: CSEPGPGEETQFF. As DNA, the CDR3 is TGCAGTGAACCGGGACCAGGGGAAGAGACCCAGTTCTTC.

Comments on this clonotype: A much bigger clone sits one base away, suggesting this may be a read error. This chain joins TRBV29-1 and TRBJ2-3, with D unresolved. This CDR3 is 12 amino acids long. Trimming took off 5 bases at V and 4 bases at J, with 10 bases between the two ends. Germline V gives CDR1 SQVTM, CDR2 ANQGSEA. The CDR3 DNA reads as TGCAGCGTTAAACCTGGAGCAGATACGCAGTATTTT. It translates to CSVKPGADTQYF.

Only a few counts were recorded for this clonotype. This sequence joins TRBV20-1 and TRBJ1-5, with no clear D. Between the trimmed V and J ends, which lost 2 bases and 7 bases, there was a span of 18 bases. CDR1 and CDR2 (germline): DFQATT, SNEGSKA (reference sequence). The CDR3 length is 15 residues. CDR3 sequence reads: CSARKVGPVRQPQHF. In DNA, the CDR3 is TGCAGTGCTAGAAAGGTAGGGCCCGTCAGGCAGCCCCAGCATTTT.

This clonotype was counted between two and nine times. This chain uses TRBV2 with TRBJ2-5; a weak D match, TRBD2 (5 bases). This CDR3 has 14 residues. Trimming took off 8 bases at V and 4 bases at J, with 17 bases between the two ends. Germline CDR1 and CDR2: SNHLY and FYNNEI. CDR3: CASDEARVSETQYF. The CDR3 coding sequence is TGTGCCAGCGACGAAGCGAGGGTTTCAGAGACCCAGTACTTC.

The chain has TRBV10-3 and TRBJ1-4; D might be TRBD1 (5 bases). The CDR3 consists of 15 residues. Germline V gives CDR1 ENHRY, CDR2 SYGVKD. Trimming stripped 2 bases from V and 2 bases from J, with 9 bases between. The CDR3 here is CAISEDSNTNEKLFF. CDR3 DNA sequence: TGTGCCATCAGTGAGGACAGCAACACTAATGAAAAACTGTTTTTT.

The sample holds a few counts of this clonotype. J is TRBJ2-1 and V is TRBV7-8, with 7 bases lining up with TRBD1. J lost 5 bases, V lost 4 bases, and 5 bases had no gene match. CDR1 is SGHVS, CDR2 FQNEAQ, per germline. The CDR3 spans 14 residues. CDR3 protein: CASSSMGQNNEQFF. Written as DNA, the CDR3 is TGTGCCAGCAGCTCTATGGGACAGAACAATGAGCAGTTCTTC.

V and J are TRBV5-1 and TRBJ2-7; the D gene is possibly TRBD1 (5 bases). V was trimmed by 0 bases and J by 6 bases, leaving 10 bases between them. This CDR3 comprises 13 residues. Germline V lookup: CDR1 SGHRS, CDR2 YFSETQ. CDR3 DNA sequence: TGCGCCAGCAGCTTGGTGGGGCCCTCCGAGCAGTACTTC. Translation gives CASSLVGPSEQYF.

The gene calls are TRBV20-1 and TRBJ1-2; TRBD1 matches at 10 bases. Germline V lookup: CDR1 DFQATT, CDR2 SNEGSKA (reference sequence). The V and J ends lost 3 bases and 3 bases, in that order; junction bases with no gene match: 7. The CDR3 has 15 residues. CDR3: CSASPGQGVDYGYTF. The CDR3, as DNA: TGCAGTGCTAGCCCCGGACAGGGGGTCGACTATGGCTACACCTTC.

CDR3 amino acids: CATRQGLMSEQYF. CDR3 in DNA: TGTGCCACAAGACAGGGTTTGATGAGCGAGCAGTACTTC. The chain links TRBV27 to TRBJ2-7, with 7 positions matching TRBD1. This CDR3 has 13 amino acids. V gave up 10 bases and J gave up 6 bases; unmatched junction bases: 12. Germline loops: CDR1 MNHEY, CDR2 SMNVEV (reference sequence).

This chain joins TRBV5-5 and TRBJ1-6, with D unclear. The V and J ends lost 2 bases and 7 bases respectively, with 19 bases between them. This CDR3 has 17 amino acids. Germline loops: CDR1 SGHKS, CDR2 YYEKEE (reference sequence). The CDR3: CASSLQDGAQYNSPLHF. CDR3 in DNA: TGTGCCAGCAGCTTACAAGACGGCGCTCAATACAATTCACCCCTCCACTTT.

This clonotype was counted a few times. The gene calls are TRBV12-5 and TRBJ2-3; TRBD2 matches 8 bases. J lost 2 bases, V lost 1 base, and 8 bases had no gene match. This CDR3 is 17 amino acids long. CDR1 is LGHNT, CDR2 FRNRAP, per germline. The CDR3 DNA is TGTGCTAGTGGTTTGGGACCGGCGGGGGGATTCACAGATACGCAGTATTTT. Protein: CASGLGPAGGFTDTQYF. Looking up the rest from reference TRBV12-5 and TRBJ2-3 gives the full variable domain: DARVTQTPRHKVTEMGQEVTMRCQPILGHNTVFWYRQTMMQGLELLAYFRNRAPLDDSGMPKDRFSAEMPDATLATLKIQPSEPRDSAVYFCASGLGPAGGFTDTQYFGPGTRLTVL.

The rearrangement links TRBV20-1 to TRBJ2-7, with D perhaps matching TRBD2 (5 bases). Looked up from germline, CDR1 is DFQATT and CDR2 is SNEGSKA (reference sequence). The CDR3 totals 12 residues. V was shortened by 6 bases and J by 4 bases, with 13 bases between the two germline ends. This chain's CDR3 is CSAAQEGYEQYF. The DNA of the CDR3 is TGCAGTGCCGCGCAAGAGGGATACGAGCAGTACTTC.

A few counts support this clonotype. V is TRBV20-1 and J is TRBJ2-7; 11 nucleotides line up with TRBD2. CDR1 is DFQATT and CDR2 is SNEGSKA in the germline V gene (reference sequence). The CDR3 is made up of 14 amino acids. The V gene end was trimmed by 3 bases and the J gene end by 8 bases; junction bases not matched to a gene: 9. The CDR3 DNA sequence: TGCAGTGCTAGGGGACTAGCGGACCAGCAAAAGCAGTACTTC. Translating gives CSARGLADQQKQYF.

In its sample, this clonotype was seen a few times. The chain carries TRBV7-2 and TRBJ2-7; 14 nucleotides match TRBD2. J lost 5 bases, V lost 1 base, and 7 bases had no gene match. The CDR3 has 17 residues. Per the germline V gene, CDR1 is SGHTA and CDR2 is FQGNSA. Here the CDR3 DNA reads TGTGCCAGCAGCTTAGTAGGGACTAGCGGGAGTTCCAACGAGCAGTACTTC. Protein product: CASSLVGTSGSSNEQYF.

The chain recombines TRBV27 with TRBJ1-2, with D uncertain. The CDR3 is 13 amino acids. The ends were cut back, 6 bases at V and 1 base at J, with 9 bases in the middle. Looked up from germline, CDR1 is MNHEY and CDR2 is SMNVEV (reference sequence). The CDR3 spells CASSYGINYGYTF. The CDR3 nucleotides are TGTGCCAGCAGCTACGGTATTAACTATGGCTACACCTTC.

V and J are TRBV10-3 and TRBJ1-1; the match to TRBD1 covers 8 bases. Germline CDR1 is ENHRY and CDR2 is SYGVKD. The CDR3 contains 14 residues. After removal of 8 bases from V and 5 bases from J, the junction contained 10 bases not matched to a gene. The CDR3 DNA sequence: TGTGCCATCCAGTTTTTTCAGGGGGCTACTGAAGCTTTCTTT. The encoded protein is CAIQFFQGATEAFF.

The chain recombines TRBV20-1 with TRBJ2-3; TRBD2 aligns across 7 bases. J gave up 0 bases and V 2 bases, and 5 bases lay outside the gene matches. The CDR3 is 15 amino acids. The germline gives CDR1 DFQATT, CDR2 SNEGSKA (reference sequence). The CDR3 loop is CSARSPAGSTDTQYF. The CDR3 region has the DNA TGCAGTGCTAGATCCCCAGCGGGGAGCACAGATACGCAGTATTTT.

The genes are TRBV12-3 or TRBV12-4 and TRBJ2-6, with D unresolved. V was shortened by 5 bases and J by 4 bases, with 12 bases between the two germline ends. The CDR3 totals 15 residues. CDR3 coding DNA: TGTGCCAGCAGTCTCTGGAGCCCAGGGGCCAACGTCCTGACTTTC. Protein sequence: CASSLWSPGANVLTF.

V gene TRBV7-9 combines with J gene TRBJ2-7; 8 bases agree with TRBD1. V trimming: 5 bases; J trimming: 7 bases; junction bases outside the gene matches: 13. CDR3 size: 15 residues. CDR1 is SEHNR, CDR2 FQNEAQ, per germline (reference sequence). The CDR3 loop is CASSPPGTGAREQYF. The DNA for the CDR3 is TGTGCCAGCAGCCCCCCCGGGACAGGAGCTAGGGAGCAGTACTTC.

This chain links TRBV3-1 with TRBJ1-2; 11 bases agree with TRBD1. Germline CDR1 reads LGHDT; CDR2 reads YNNKEL (reference sequence). Germline trimming cut 0 bases from V and 6 bases from J; bases unmatched to any gene: 3. CDR3 size: 15 residues. The CDR3 protein is CASSQDGTGGDGYTF. CDR3 nucleotides: TGTGCCAGCAGCCAAGATGGGACAGGGGGGGATGGCTACACCTTC. The full variable domain, in which reference TRBV3-1 and TRBJ1-2 provide the parts outside the CDR3, is DTAVSQTPKYLVTQMGNDKSIKCEQNLGHDTMYWYKQDSKKFLKIMFSYNNKELIINETVPNRFSPKSPDKAHLNLHINSLELGDSAVYFCASSQDGTGGDGYTFGSGTRLTVV.

The V and J genes are TRBV3-1 and TRBJ2-1; 10 nucleotides align to TRBD2. Trimming at V came to 4 bases and at J to 1 base, leaving 7 bases not matched to a gene. The CDR3 consists of 17 residues. Germline V gene sequence: CDR1 LGHDT, CDR2 YNNKEL (reference sequence). The CDR3, as DNA: TGTGCCAGCAGCCCTACTAGCGGGAAAAGTTCCTACAATGAGCAGTTCTTC. Its translation is CASSPTSGKSSYNEQFF.